Below, 11 T cell receptor beta chains from the same sample are listed, as sequenced in a study of cytomegalovirus exposure and HLA in healthy donors. A multiplex PCR was run with 60 Vbeta primers and 13 Jbeta primers. Clones were read by immunoSEQ multiplex PCR, and TCRdb kept only the in-frame ones, dropping some. The data show 250,000 to 300,000 clones, about 93% seen once. Sequencing input: PBMCs. The receptors stem from a girl aged 2-10 years in good health and CMV-seronegative.

The V gene is TRBV10-3, the J gene TRBJ2-7, with D possibly TRBD2 on 6 matching bases. The CDR3 totals 13 residues. The V gene lost 11 bases and the J gene lost 6 bases, with 20 bases spanning the gap. The V gene's germline CDR1 is ENHRY and CDR2 SYGVKD. CDR3 loop: CAAMTDLGGEQYF. The CDR3 DNA is TGTGCCGCCATGACGGATCTGGGGGGCGAGCAGTACTTC.

This sequence joins TRBV11-2 and TRBJ2-3; D is possibly TRBD2 (5 bases). CDR1 and CDR2 (germline): SGHAT, FQNNGV. V was shortened by 5 bases and J by 1 base, with 13 bases between the two germline ends. The CDR3 covers 15 residues. CDR3 protein: CASSPRGGGTDTQYF. The CDR3 bases are TGTGCCAGCAGCCCCCGTGGAGGAGGCACAGATACGCAGTATTTT.

The V and J genes are TRBV6-5 and TRBJ2-7; D might be TRBD1 (6 bases). Trimming took off 6 bases at V and 3 bases at J, with 18 bases between the two ends. This CDR3 has 15 amino acids. The V gene's germline CDR1 is MNHEY and CDR2 SVGAGI. CDR3: CASSRITGSFYEQYF. The CDR3 nucleotides are TGTGCCAGCAGCCGTATCACAGGGTCCTTCTACGAGCAGTACTTC.

The chain is built from TRBV15 and TRBJ2-1; tentative D call: TRBD1 (6 bases). The CDR3 is 13 amino acids. Trimming shortened V by 2 bases and J by 12 bases, and 14 bases separated the two germline ends. The V gene's germline CDR1 is LNHNV and CDR2 YYDKDF (reference sequence). CDR3: CATSRKTGQGQFF. The CDR3 DNA reads as TGTGCCACCAGCAGAAAAACAGGGCAGGGGCAGTTCTTC.

The chain employs TRBV4-1 and TRBJ2-1; 11 nucleotides align to TRBD2. CDR1 and CDR2 (germline): MGHRA, YSYEKL. V trimming: 4 bases; J trimming: 6 bases; junction bases outside the gene matches: 17. The CDR3 runs to 19 residues. CDR3 sequence (DNA): TGCGCCAGCAGCCGCAAGGACCCCCAACTAGCGGGAGCTCTCAATGAGCAGTTCTTC. Amino acids: CASSRKDPQLAGALNEQFF.

The gene calls are TRBV5-1 and TRBJ2-5, with TRBD1 identical over 9 bases. V was clipped by 3 bases and J by 7 bases; unmatched bases: 10. Per the germline V gene, CDR1 is SGHRS and CDR2 is YFSETQ. The CDR3 spans 15 residues. CDR3 residues: CASSSTGGVGGTQYF. As DNA, the CDR3 is TGCGCCAGCAGCTCTACAGGGGGCGTCGGCGGGACCCAGTACTTC.

The chain combines TRBV27 with TRBJ1-2; 8 bases line up with TRBD1. Looked up from germline, CDR1 is MNHEY and CDR2 is SMNVEV (reference sequence). V was pared by 6 bases and J by 4 bases, with 7 bases of the junction left unmatched. The CDR3 loop spans 14 amino acids. Written as DNA, the CDR3 is TGTGCCAGCAGAGGGGTAGGGACAGGCTATGGCTACACCTTC. Its protein is CASRGVGTGYGYTF.

This clone was detected once. The same CDR3 also results from other DNA sequences found in this sample. This rearrangement joins TRBV11-2 to TRBJ1-2; 8 bases are shared with TRBD1. V gave up 3 bases and J gave up 3 bases; unmatched junction bases: 0. From germline, CDR1 is SGHAT and CDR2 FQNNGV. The CDR3 is 13 amino acids. CDR3 DNA sequence: TGTGCCAGCAGCTTGGGACAGGACTATGGCTACACCTTC. Translated, it gives CASSLGQDYGYTF. The full variable domain, rest sourced from reference TRBV11-2 and TRBJ1-2, is EAGVAQSPRYKIIEKRQSVAFWCNPISGHATLYWYQQILGQGPKLLIQFQNNGVVDDSQLPKDRFSAERLKGVDSTLKIQPAKLEDSAVYLCASSLGQDYGYTFGSGTRLTVV.

This sequence joins TRBV29-1 and TRBJ2-2, with no clear D. Germline loops: CDR1 SQVTM, CDR2 ANQGSEA. V lost 7 bases, J lost 8 bases, and 8 bases lay in between. The CDR3 is 10 residues long. CDR3 amino acids: CSARSGELFF. CDR3 nucleotides: TGCAGCGCTCGGTCGGGGGAGCTGTTTTTT.

Here the CDR3 DNA reads TGTGCCAGCAGTTCCAAGACTCGCCTACCTTACGAGCAGTACTTC. This gives the protein CASSSKTRLPYEQYF. This chain uses TRBV28 with TRBJ2-5; D remains ambiguous. The end of the DNA fits TRBJ2-7 better, so the J call may be wrong. Germline V gene data show CDR1 as MDHEN and CDR2 as SYDVKM. The CDR3 has 15 residues.

The V call is TRBV5-5, the J call TRBJ2-7; D perhaps matches TRBD2 (5 bases). Between the trimmed V and J ends, which lost 0 bases and 4 bases, there was a span of 8 bases. The CDR3 consists of 13 residues. Looked up from germline, CDR1 is SGHKS and CDR2 is YYEKEE (reference sequence). CDR3 amino acids: CASSLDLAYEQYF. CDR3 DNA sequence: TGTGCCAGCAGCTTGGATCTAGCTTACGAGCAGTACTTC.